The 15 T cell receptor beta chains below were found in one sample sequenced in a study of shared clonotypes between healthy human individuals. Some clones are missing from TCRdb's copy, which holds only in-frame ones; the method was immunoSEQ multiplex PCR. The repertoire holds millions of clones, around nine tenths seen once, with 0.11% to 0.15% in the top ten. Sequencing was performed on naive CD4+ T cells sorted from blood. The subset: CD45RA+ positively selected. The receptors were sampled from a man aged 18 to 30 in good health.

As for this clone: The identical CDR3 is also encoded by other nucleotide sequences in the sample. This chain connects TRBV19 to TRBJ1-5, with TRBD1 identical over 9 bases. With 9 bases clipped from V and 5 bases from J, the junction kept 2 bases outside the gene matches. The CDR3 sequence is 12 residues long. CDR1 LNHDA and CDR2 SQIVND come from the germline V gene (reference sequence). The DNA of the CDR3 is TGTGCCAGCCGGACAGGGGATCAGCCCCAGCATTTT. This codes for CASRTGDQPQHF. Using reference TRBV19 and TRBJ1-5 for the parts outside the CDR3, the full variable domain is DGGITQSPKYLFRKEGQNVTLSCEQNLNHDAMYWYRQDPGQGLRLIYYSQIVNDFQKGDIAEGYSVSREKKESFPLTVTSAQKNPTAFYLCASRTGDQPQHFGDGTRLSIL.

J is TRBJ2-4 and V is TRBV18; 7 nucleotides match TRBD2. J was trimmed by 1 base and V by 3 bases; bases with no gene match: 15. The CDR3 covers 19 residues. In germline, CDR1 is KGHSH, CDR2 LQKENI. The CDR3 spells CASSPVGYSAGTAKNIQYF. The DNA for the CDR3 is TGTGCCAGCTCACCGGTGGGGTATTCAGCGGGGACGGCCAAAAACATTCAGTACTTC.

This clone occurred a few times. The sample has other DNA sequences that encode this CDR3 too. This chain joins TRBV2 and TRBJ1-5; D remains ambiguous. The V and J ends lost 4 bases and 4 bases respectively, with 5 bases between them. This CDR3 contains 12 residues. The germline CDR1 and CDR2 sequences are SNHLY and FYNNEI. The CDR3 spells CASSGSNQPQHF. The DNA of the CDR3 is TGTGCCAGCAGTGGCAGTAATCAGCCCCAGCATTTT. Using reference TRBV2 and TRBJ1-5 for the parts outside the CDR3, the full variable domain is EPEVTQTPSHQVTQMGQEVILRCVPISNHLYFYWYRQILGQKVEFLVSFYNNEISEKSEIFDDQFSVERPDGSNFTLKIRSTKLEDSAMYFCASSGSNQPQHFGDGTRLSIL.

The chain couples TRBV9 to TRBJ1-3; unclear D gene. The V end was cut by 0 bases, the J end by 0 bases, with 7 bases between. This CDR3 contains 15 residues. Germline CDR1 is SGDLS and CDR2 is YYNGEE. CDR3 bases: TGTGCCAGCAGCGTAGGACCCGACTCTGGAAACACCATATATTTT. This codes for CASSVGPDSGNTIYF.

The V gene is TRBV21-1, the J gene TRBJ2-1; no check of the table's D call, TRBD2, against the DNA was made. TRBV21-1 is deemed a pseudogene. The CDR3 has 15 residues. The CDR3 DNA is TGTGCCAGCAGACCGGGGGGGACAGCCTACAATGAGCAGTTCTTC. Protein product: CASRPGGTAYNEQFF.

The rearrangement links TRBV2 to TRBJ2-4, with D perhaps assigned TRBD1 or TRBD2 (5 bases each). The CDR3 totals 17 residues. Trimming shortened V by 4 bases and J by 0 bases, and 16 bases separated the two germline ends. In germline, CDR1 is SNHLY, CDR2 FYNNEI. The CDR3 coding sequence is TGTGCCAGCAGTGGGGGACGGGACGCTCTAGCCAAAAACATTCAGTACTTC. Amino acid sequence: CASSGGRDALAKNIQYF. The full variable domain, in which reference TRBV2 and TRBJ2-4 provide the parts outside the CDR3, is EPEVTQTPSHQVTQMGQEVILRCVPISNHLYFYWYRQILGQKVEFLVSFYNNEISEKSEIFDDQFSVERPDGSNFTLKIRSTKLEDSAMYFCASSGGRDALAKNIQYFGAGTRLSVL.

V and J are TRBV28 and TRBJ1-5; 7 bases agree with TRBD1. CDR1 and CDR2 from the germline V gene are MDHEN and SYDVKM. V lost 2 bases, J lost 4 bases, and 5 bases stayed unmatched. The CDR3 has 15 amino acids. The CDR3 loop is CASSLPTGENQPQHF. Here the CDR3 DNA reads TGTGCCAGCAGTTTACCAACAGGGGAGAATCAGCCCCAGCATTTT.

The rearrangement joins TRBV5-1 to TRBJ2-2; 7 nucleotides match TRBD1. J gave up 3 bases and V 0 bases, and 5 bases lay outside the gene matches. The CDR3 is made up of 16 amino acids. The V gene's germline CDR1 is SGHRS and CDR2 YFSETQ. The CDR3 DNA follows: TGCGCCAGCAGCTTGGGGCCAGACAGGGACACCGGGGAGCTGTTTTTT. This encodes CASSLGPDRDTGELFF. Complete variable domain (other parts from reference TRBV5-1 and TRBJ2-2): KAGVTQTPRYLIKTRGQQVTLSCSPISGHRSVSWYQQTPGQGLQFLFEYFSETQRNKGNFPGRFSGRQFSNSRSEMNVSTLELGDSALYLCASSLGPDRDTGELFFGEGSRLTVL.

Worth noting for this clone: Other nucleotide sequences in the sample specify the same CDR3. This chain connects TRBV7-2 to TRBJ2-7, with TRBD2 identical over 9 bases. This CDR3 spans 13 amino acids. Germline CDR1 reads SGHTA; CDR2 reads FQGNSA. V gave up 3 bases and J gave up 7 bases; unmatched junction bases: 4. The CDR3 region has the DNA TGTGCCAGCAGCTTCGCGGGAGGGGGAGAGCAGTACTTC. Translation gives CASSFAGGGEQYF.

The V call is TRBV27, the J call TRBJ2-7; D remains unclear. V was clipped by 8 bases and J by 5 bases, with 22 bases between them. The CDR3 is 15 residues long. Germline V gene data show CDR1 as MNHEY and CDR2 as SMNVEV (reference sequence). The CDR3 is CASSLIPGSSHEQYF. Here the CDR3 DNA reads TGTGCCAGCTCTCTTATTCCAGGCAGTTCCCACGAGCAGTACTTC.

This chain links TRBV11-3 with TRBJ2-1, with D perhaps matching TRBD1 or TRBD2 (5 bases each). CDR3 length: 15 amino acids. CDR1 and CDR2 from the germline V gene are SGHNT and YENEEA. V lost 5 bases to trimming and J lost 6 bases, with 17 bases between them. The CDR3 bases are TGTGCCAGCAGCCCCGGGACCAAGCAGTCCAATGAGCAGTTCTTC. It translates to CASSPGTKQSNEQFF.

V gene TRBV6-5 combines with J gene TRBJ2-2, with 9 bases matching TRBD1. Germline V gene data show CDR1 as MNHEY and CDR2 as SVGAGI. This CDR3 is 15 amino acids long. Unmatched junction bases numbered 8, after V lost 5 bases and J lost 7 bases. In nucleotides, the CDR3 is TGTGCCAGCAGTACGGGACAGGGTACGGGCGGGGAGCTGTTTTTT. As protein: CASSTGQGTGGELFF.

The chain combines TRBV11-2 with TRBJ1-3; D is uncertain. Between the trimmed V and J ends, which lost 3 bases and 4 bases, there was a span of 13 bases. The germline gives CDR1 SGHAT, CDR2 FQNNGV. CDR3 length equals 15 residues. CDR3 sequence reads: CASSLGPTSGNTIYF. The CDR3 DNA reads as TGTGCCAGCAGCTTGGGTCCTACCTCGGGAAACACCATATATTTT.

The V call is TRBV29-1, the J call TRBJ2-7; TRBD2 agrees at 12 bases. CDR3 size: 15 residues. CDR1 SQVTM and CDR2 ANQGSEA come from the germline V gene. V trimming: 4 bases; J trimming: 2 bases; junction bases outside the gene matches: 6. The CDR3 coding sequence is TGCAGCGTTGCGGGGCTAGCGGGAGGGCCCTACGAGCAGTACTTC. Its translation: CSVAGLAGGPYEQYF.

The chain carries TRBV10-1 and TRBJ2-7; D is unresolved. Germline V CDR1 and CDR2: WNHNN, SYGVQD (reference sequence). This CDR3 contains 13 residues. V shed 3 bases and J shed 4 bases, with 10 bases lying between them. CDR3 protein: CASSEGGAYEQYF. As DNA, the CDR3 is TGCGCCAGCAGTGAAGGCGGAGCTTACGAGCAGTACTTC.